The entry that follows covers one T cell receptor beta chain sequence. Its antigen remains unidentified. No per-base quality is available; no much larger clone lies one base away. This sample is part of a study of OX40 agonist ivuxolimab in advanced cancers. Concerning the study at large: The costimulatory receptor OX40 (CD134) was targeted by ivuxolimab, a fully human IgG2 agonistic monoclonal antibody. Among the roughly 52 dose-escalation patients, around 19 had hepatocellular carcinoma, around 15 melanoma, 9 renal cell carcinoma and 9 head and neck cancer. Peripheral TCRbeta sequencing aimed to test whether ivuxolimab altered TCR sequence diversity and caused clonal T-cell expansion. Intravenous ivuxolimab was administered to patients every 2 weeks at six dose levels: 0.01, 0.1, 0.3, 1.5, 3 and 10 mg/kg. Three dose-escalation patients achieved partial responses, one with hepatocellular carcinoma and two with cutaneous melanoma. The paper describes the monotherapy dose-escalation part (N of about 52 patients) of the phase I trial of ivuxolimab. In the dose-escalation cohort, roughly 80% of patients were male, and the mean age was about 55 years, with a range of about 23 to 90. Prior anti-PD-1, anti-PD-L1 or anti-CTLA-4 therapy was permitted, and checkpoint inhibitors had been received by roughly 42% of dose-escalation patients.

For sequencing of the TCRbeta CDR3 region, genomic DNA was extracted from the sorted cells. The immunoSEQ Assay was used to sequence the TCRbeta CDR3 regions. TCRdb carries this immuneACCESS record with in-frame sequences only. Its versions omit some clonotypes, under half of them owing to an unresolved V gene in the studies checked, with the rest unexplained. The sample has roughly 58,000 clones on record, approximately 86% of them singletons. The top ten clonotypes cover approximately 2.5% of the sample. Per the germline V gene, ENHRY is the CDR1 and SYGVKD is the CDR2. V trim: 8 bases; J trim: 4 bases; unmatched bases: 6. Inclusive of the bounding cysteine and phenylalanine, the CDR3 is 13 residues long. The read is trimmed to its CDR3 DNA, 39 bases read in frame from base 1. Patients with a history of autoimmune disease or receiving systemic immunosuppression were excluded from the trial. Peripheral blood for TCR sequencing was collected from all dose cohorts at baseline, on cycle 4 day 1, and on cycle 7 day 1. Samples were obtained from an open-label, multicenter, first-in-human phase I dose-escalation trial of ivuxolimab. Adults with locally advanced or metastatic head and neck squamous cell, hepatocellular, melanoma or renal cell carcinoma were enrolled in the trial. Before TCR sequencing, CD4+ T cells and CD8+ T cells were sorted from peripheral blood as separate populations.

What the study reported, not specific to this receptor: Low levels of normalized T-cell clonal expansion were also shown by some nonresponding patients. The antigen specificity of the clonally expanded peripheral T cells was not determined. Partial responders in the 0.1-3.0 mg/kg groups had among the lowest normalized peripheral clonal expansion, especially among CD8+ T cells. At doses of 0.1 to 3.0 mg/kg, clonal expansion of both CD4+ and CD8+ blood T cells was observed from baseline to week 6. After ivuxolimab, more expanded clones were found on average in CD8+ T cells than in CD4+ T cells.

The sample was CD4+ or CD8+ T cells sorted from blood, taken in a trial of the OX40 agonist ivuxolimab. This clonotype was sampled from an adult with an advanced solid tumor such as melanoma, head and neck, liver or kidney cancer. Here the chain combines TRBV10-3 and TRBJ2-7; 9 bases in between match TRBD1. In nucleotides, the sequence is TGTGCCATCCGTGGACAGGGGAGGTACGAGCAGTACTTC. Its protein is CAIRGQGRYEQYF.